Given below is one T cell receptor beta chain in context. Its specificity is not known. In germline, CDR1 is MNHNS, CDR2 SASEGT. Deletions cut 7 bases from V and 0 bases from J, with 15 bases between. The CDR3 contains 15 residues. Some clones are missing from TCRdb's copy, which holds only in-frame ones; the method was immunoSEQ multiplex PCR. Here the sample spans about 2.4 million clones, approximately 93% being singletons. Adult Caucasians living in Nashville, Tennessee made up all of the donors. These data come from a study of shared clonotypes between healthy human individuals. In the study overall: CD8 memory received one plate per donor, CD8 naive two, CD4 memory three and CD4 naive three. Study results and limitations: Estimated clonotype richness was generally higher in naive than memory subsets.

The sequenced sample consisted of naive CD4+ T cells from PBMCs. Subset of the sample: CD45RA+ positively selected. The gene calls are TRBV6-1 and TRBJ1-1, with D perhaps matching TRBD1 (5 bases). This clonotype was obtained from a man in his late teens or twenties in good health. Some clones in this sample may be carry-over from other donors' samples. This CDR3 reads CASMPPGTVNTEAFF. The CDR3 coding sequence is TGTGCCAGCATGCCCCCCGGGACGGTGAACACTGAAGCTTTCTTT.